This entry features one T cell receptor beta chain sequence. Its antigen is still unknown. Autoimmune disease history or systemic immunosuppression led to patient exclusion. Generated by immunoSEQ multiplex PCR, the TCRdb table keeps only in-frame clones and is missing some. The sample lists around 23,000 clones, roughly 80% occurring once. The sample is drawn from a study of OX40 agonist ivuxolimab in advanced cancers. Study summary: People in dose escalation had one of these cancers: hepatocellular carcinoma, melanoma, renal cell or head and neck cancer.

Study results and limitations: Relative to CD4+, CD8+ T cells held more expanded clones on average.

Trimming removed 4 bases from V and 5 bases from J, with 12 bases in between. CDR1 is SEHNR, CDR2 FQNEAQ, per germline (reference sequence). The CDR3 has 15 residues. J is TRBJ1-6 and V is TRBV7-9; maybe TRBD1 (6 bases). The sequencing here drew on CD4+ or CD8+ T cells sorted from blood, taken in a trial of the OX40 agonist ivuxolimab. The clonotype was recovered from an adult with an advanced solid tumor such as melanoma, head and neck, liver or kidney cancer. The CDR3 loop is CASSSYWTDNSPLHF. CDR3 nucleotides: TGTGCCAGCAGCTCCTATTGGACAGATAATTCACCCCTCCACTTT.